This T cell receptor beta chain was profiled in a study of T cell responses to AZD1222 COVID-19 vaccine. Whole-study results and caveats: Only after the peak T cell response were repertoires sampled. Breadth and depth of Spike-specific TCRs rose after two AZD1222 doses.

In the case of this clone: Its antigen remains unidentified.

Profiling relied on immunoSEQ multiplex PCR, and the TCRdb table lists in-frame clones only, not all of them. The sample comprises some 150,000 clones, 70% to 90% of which are singletons, and roughly 2% rests with the top ten. The clonotype comes from an adult in good health. Material: peripheral blood, obtained on day 0 of AZD1222 vaccination.

The CDR3: CAWSVIGGIAGNTIYF. In DNA form, the CDR3 reads TGTGCCTGGAGTGTAATTGGGGGTATTGCTGGAAACACCATATATTTT. The gene calls are TRBV30 and TRBJ1-3; TRBD1 might be the D (5 bases). This CDR3 spans 16 amino acids. Germline assignment: CDR1 GTSNPN and CDR2 SVGIG (reference sequence). Trimming removed 0 bases at V and 2 bases at J, with 14 bases between. The whole variable domain, filled in from reference TRBV30 and TRBJ1-3, reads SQTIHQWPATLVQPVGSPLSLECTVEGTSNPNLYWYRQAAGRGLQLLFYSVGIGQISSEVPQNLSASRPQDRQFILSSKKLLLSDSGFYLCAWSVIGGIAGNTIYFGEGSWLTVV.